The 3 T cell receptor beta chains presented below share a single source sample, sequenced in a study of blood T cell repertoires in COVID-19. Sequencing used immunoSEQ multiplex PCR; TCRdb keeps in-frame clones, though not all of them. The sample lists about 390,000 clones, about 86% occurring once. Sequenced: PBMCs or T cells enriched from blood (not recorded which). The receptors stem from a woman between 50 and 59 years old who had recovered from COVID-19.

In DNA, the CDR3 is TGTGCCAGCAGTGGGCAGGGGTATAATGAAGCTTTCTTT. As protein: CASSGQGYNEAFF. The chain carries TRBV2 and TRBJ1-1, with D possibly being TRBD1 (6 bases). The CDR3 extends over 13 amino acids. CDR1 is SNHLY, CDR2 FYNNEI, per germline. Trimming stripped 4 bases from V and 7 bases from J, with 13 bases between.

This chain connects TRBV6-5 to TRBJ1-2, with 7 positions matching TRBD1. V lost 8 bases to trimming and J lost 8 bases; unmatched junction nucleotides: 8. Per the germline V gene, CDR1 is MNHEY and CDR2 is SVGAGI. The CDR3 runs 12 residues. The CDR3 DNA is TGTGCCAGCTTCGAGGGGGCCAGCGGCTACACCTTC. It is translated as CASFEGASGYTF.

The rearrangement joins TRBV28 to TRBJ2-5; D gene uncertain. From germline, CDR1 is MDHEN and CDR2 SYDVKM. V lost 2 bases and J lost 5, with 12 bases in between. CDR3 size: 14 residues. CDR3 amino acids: CASSLVGPAETQYF. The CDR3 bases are TGTGCCAGCAGTTTAGTGGGCCCCGCGGAGACCCAGTACTTC. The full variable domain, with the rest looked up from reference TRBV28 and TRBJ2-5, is DVKVTQSSRYLVKRTGEKVFLECVQDMDHENMFWYRQDPGLGLRLIYFSYDVKMKEKGDIPEGYSVSREKKERFSLILESASTNQTSMYLCASSLVGPAETQYFGPGTRLLVL.